The present T cell receptor (beta chain) was sequenced within a study of shared clonotypes between healthy human individuals. Whole-study context: Aged between 18 and 49, the donors were a couple of women and three men.

It was at deep level that the assay was run. Only in-frame clones appear in the TCRdb table, and some are missing; sequencing was by immunoSEQ multiplex PCR. This table holds hundreds of thousands of clones, under 95% found once. CD8 cells classed as naive were CD45RO-negative and positively selected for CCR7, excluding terminally differentiated effector memory CD45RA+ cells. Trimming cost V 0 bases and J 6 bases, with 2 bases left between them. Germline values: CDR1 SGHVS, CDR2 FNYEAQ. The CDR3 loop spans 12 amino acids. Findings and limits, study-wide: Between a few donors, naive CD4 clonotypes were shared at a level of around 4.9%.

This clone has more than one count but fewer than ten. What it binds is unknown. The chain uses TRBV7-6 and TRBJ2-2; D is ambiguous. This TCR derives from a man aged 25-40 years in good health. Sequenced sample: naive CD8+ T cells sorted from blood. The chain's CDR3 is CASSLAAGELFF. The CDR3 coding sequence is TGTGCCAGCAGCTTAGCGGCCGGGGAGCTGTTTTTT.